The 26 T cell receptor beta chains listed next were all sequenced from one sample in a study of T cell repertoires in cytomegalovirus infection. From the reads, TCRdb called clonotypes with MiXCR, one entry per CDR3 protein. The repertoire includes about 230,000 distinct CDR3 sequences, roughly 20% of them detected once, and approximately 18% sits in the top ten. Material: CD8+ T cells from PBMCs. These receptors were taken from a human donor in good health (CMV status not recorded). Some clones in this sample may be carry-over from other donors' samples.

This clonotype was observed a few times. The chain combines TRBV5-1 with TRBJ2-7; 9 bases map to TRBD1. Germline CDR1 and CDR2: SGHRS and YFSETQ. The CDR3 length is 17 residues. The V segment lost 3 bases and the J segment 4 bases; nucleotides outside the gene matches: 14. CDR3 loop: CASSSAKTTGGTYEQYF. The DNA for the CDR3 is TGCGCCAGCAGCTCCGCAAAGACGACAGGGGGGACGTACGAGCAGTACTTC.

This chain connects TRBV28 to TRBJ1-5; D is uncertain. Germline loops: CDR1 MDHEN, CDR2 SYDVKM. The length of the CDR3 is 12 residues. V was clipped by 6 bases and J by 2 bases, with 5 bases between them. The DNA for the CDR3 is TGTGCCAGCAGGCCTGGCAATCAGCCCCAGCATTTT. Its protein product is CASRPGNQPQHF.

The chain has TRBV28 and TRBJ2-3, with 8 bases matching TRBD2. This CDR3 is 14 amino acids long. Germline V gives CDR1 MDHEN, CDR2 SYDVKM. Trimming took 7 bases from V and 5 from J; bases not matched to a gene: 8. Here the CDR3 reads CASILSRGGDTQYF. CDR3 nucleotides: TGTGCCAGCATTCTTTCACGGGGGGGAGATACGCAGTATTTT.

DNA for the CDR3: TGTGCCAGCAGTCGGGACAGCTATCTGGATGGCTACACCTTC. Translating it yields CASSRDSYLDGYTF. The J gene is TRBJ1-2, the V gene TRBV27, with 7 bases aligning to TRBD1. The germline V gene encodes CDR1 MNHEY and CDR2 SMNVEV (reference sequence). The CDR3 length is 14 residues. J gave up 6 bases and V 5 bases, and 9 bases lay outside the gene matches.

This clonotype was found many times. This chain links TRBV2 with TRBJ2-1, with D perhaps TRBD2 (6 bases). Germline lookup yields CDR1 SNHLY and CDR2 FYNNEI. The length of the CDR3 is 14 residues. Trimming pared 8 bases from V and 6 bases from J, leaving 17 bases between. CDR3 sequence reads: CASVSGEEFNEQFF. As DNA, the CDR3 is TGTGCCAGCGTTTCCGGGGAGGAGTTCAATGAGCAGTTCTTC. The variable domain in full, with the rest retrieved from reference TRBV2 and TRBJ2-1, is EPEVTQTPSHQVTQMGQEVILRCVPISNHLYFYWYRQILGQKVEFLVSFYNNEISEKSEIFDDQFSVERPDGSNFTLKIRSTKLEDSAMYFCASVSGEEFNEQFFGPGTRLTVL.

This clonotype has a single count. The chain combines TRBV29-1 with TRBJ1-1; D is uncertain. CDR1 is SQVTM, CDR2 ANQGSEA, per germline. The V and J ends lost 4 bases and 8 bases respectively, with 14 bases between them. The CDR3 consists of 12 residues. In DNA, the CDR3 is TGCAGCGTTGTGAAGGCCGGTGGGGAAGCTTTCTTT. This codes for CSVVKAGGEAFF.

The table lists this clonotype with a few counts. The CDR3 here is CASSAARETQYF. The CDR3 bases are TGTGCCAGCAGCGCCGCCAGGGAAACGCAGTATTTT. The genes are TRBV7-9 and TRBJ2-3; a weak D match, TRBD1 (5 bases). The ends were cut back, 5 bases at V and 9 bases at J, with 12 bases in the middle. The CDR3 sequence is 12 residues long. In germline, CDR1 is SEHNR, CDR2 FQNEAQ (reference sequence).

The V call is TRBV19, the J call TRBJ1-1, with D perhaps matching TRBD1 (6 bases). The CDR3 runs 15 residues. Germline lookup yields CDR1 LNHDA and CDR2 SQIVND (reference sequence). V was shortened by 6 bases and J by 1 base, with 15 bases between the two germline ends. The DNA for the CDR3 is TGTGCCAGTAGGCTCTCCGTGGGGGCGAACACTGAAGCTTTCTTT. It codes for CASRLSVGANTEAFF.

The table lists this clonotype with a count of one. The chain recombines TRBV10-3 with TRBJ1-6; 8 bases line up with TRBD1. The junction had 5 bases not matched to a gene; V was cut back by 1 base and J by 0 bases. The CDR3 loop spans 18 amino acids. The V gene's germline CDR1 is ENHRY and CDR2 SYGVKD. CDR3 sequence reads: CAISEWDRLSSYNSPLHF. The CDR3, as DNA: TGTGCCATCAGTGAGTGGGACAGGCTGAGCTCCTATAATTCACCCCTCCACTTT.

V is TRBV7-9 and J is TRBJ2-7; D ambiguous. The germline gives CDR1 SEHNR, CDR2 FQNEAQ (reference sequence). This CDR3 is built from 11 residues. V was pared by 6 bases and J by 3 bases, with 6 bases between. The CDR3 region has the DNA TGTGCCAGCAGTCCAATCTACGAGCAGTACTTC. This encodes CASSPIYEQYF.

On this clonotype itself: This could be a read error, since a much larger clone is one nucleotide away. The CDR3 DNA reads TGTGCCAGCAGCACCCGGACAAACGAAGCCAGAAACATTCAGTACTTC. This translates into CASSTRTNEARNIQYF. V usage is TRBV7-4 and J usage is TRBJ2-4; maybe TRBD1 (5 bases). The CDR3 runs 16 residues. From germline, CDR1 is SGHVT and CDR2 SQSDAQ.

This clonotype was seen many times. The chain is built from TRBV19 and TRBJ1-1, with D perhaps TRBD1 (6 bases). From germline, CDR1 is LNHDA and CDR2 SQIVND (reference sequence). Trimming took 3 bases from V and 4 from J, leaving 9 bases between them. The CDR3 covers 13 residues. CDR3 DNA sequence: TGTGCCAGTAGTATTCAGGGGAGCACTGAAGCTTTCTTT. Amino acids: CASSIQGSTEAFF.

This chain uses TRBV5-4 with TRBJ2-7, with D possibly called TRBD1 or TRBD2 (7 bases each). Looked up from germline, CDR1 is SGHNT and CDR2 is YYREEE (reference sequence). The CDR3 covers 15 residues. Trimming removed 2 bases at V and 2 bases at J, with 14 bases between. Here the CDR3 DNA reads TGTGCCAGCAGCTTAGCGGGACAGATGACCTACGAGCAGTACTTC. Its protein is CASSLAGQMTYEQYF.

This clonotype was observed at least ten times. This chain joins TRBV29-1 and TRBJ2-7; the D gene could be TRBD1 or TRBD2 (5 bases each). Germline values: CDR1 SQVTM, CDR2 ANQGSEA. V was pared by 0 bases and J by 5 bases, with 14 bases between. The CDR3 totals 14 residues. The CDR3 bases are TGCAGCGTTGAAGACCCAGGGACCGAACACGAGCAGTACTTC. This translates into CSVEDPGTEHEQYF.

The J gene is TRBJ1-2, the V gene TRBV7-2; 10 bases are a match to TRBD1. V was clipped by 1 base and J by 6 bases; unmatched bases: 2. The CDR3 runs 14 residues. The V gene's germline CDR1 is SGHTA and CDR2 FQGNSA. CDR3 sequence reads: CASSLVGTGDGYTF. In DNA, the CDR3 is TGTGCCAGCAGCTTAGTTGGGACAGGGGATGGCTACACCTTC. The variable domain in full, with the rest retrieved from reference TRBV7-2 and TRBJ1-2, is GAGVSQSPSNKVTEKGKDVELRCDPISGHTALYWYRQSLGQGLEFLIYFQGNSAPDKSGLPSDRFSAERTGGSVSTLTIQRTQQEDSAVYLCASSLVGTGDGYTFGSGTRLTVV.

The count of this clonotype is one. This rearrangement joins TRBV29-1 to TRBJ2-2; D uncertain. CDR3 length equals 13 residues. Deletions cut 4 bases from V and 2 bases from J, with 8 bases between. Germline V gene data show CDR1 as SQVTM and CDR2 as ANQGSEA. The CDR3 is CSVVTGNTGELFF. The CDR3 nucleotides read TGCAGCGTTGTGACGGGCAACACCGGGGAGCTGTTTTTT.

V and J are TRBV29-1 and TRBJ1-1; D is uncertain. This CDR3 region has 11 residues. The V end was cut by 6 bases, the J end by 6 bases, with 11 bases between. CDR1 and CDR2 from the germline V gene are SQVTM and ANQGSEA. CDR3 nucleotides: TGCAGCGTAGCCGGGCACCCTGAAGCTTTCTTT. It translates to CSVAGHPEAFF.

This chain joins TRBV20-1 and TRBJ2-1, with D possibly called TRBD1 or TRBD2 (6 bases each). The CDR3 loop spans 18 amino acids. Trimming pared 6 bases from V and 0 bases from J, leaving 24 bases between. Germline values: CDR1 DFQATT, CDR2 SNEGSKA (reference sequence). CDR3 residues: CSADTPEGGPSSYNEQFF. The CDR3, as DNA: TGCAGTGCAGACACTCCAGAAGGGGGGCCGAGCTCCTACAATGAGCAGTTCTTC.

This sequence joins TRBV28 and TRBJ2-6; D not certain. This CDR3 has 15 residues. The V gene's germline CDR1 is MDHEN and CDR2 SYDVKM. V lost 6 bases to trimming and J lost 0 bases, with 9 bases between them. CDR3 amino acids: CASRPLGSGANVLTF. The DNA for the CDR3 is TGTGCCAGCAGGCCCCTAGGCTCTGGGGCCAACGTCCTGACTTTC.

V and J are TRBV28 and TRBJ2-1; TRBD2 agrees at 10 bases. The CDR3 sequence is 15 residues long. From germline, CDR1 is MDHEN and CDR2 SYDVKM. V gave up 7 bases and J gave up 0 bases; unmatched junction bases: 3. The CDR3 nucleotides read TGTGCCAGCATAAGCGGGGGGGCCTCCTACAATGAGCAGTTCTTC. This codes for CASISGGASYNEQFF.

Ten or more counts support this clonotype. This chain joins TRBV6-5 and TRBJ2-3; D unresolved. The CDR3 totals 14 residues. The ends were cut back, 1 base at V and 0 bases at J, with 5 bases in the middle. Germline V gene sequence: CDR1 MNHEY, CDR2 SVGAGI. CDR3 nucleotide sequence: TGTGCCAGCAGTTACTTGAGTAGCACAGATACGCAGTATTTT. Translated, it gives CASSYLSSTDTQYF.

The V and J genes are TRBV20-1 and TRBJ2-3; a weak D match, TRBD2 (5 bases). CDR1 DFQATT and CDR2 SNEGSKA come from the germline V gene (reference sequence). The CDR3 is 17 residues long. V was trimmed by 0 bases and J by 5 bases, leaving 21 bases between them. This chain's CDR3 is CSARDGSRSVGRDTQYF. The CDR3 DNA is TGCAGTGCTAGAGATGGGTCTAGGAGCGTTGGGAGAGATACGCAGTATTTT.

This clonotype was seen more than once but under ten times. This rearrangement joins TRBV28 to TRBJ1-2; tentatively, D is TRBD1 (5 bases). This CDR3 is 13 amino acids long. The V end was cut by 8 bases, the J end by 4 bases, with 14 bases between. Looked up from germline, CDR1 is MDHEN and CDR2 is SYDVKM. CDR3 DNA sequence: TGTGCCAGCGAGCGCCAGGGCCTCTATGGCTACACCTTC. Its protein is CASERQGLYGYTF.

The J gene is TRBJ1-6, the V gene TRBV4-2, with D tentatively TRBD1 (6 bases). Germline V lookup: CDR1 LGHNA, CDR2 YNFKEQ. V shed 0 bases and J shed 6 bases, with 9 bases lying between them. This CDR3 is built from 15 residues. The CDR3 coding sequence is TGTGCCAGCAGCCAAGAACAGGGTAGTAATTCACCCCTCCACTTT. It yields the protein CASSQEQGSNSPLHF.

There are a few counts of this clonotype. The CDR3: CASSLDSISTDTQYF. CDR3 nucleotides: TGTGCCAGCAGTTTAGACAGTATCAGCACAGATACGCAGTATTTT. The rearrangement links TRBV28 to TRBJ2-3, with D perhaps TRBD1 (5 bases). Deletions cut 2 bases from V and 0 bases from J, with 9 bases between. CDR3 length equals 15 residues. Germline V gives CDR1 MDHEN, CDR2 SYDVKM.

This chain's CDR3 is CSALDRGVLEKLFF. CDR3 nucleotide sequence: TGCAGTGCCCTGGACAGGGGAGTGTTGGAAAAACTGTTTTTT. The chain is built from TRBV20-1 and TRBJ1-4; 9 bases agree with TRBD1. The CDR3 loop spans 14 amino acids. Germline trimming cut 6 bases from V and 8 bases from J; bases unmatched to any gene: 10. CDR1 and CDR2 from the germline V gene are DFQATT and SNEGSKA (reference sequence).